This TCR beta chain originates from a study of T cell repertoires in cytomegalovirus infection. Turning to the study itself: Matching HLA type, along with CMV infection, was indicated by public TCR beta signatures. Study-level results: HLA-C-restricted CMV-specific TCR beta clonotypes prevailed in the ex vivo response. Using cumulative public TCR beta family frequency, the authors identified those who carried CMV together with the relevant HLA.

CDR3 length equals 15 residues. V dropped 4 bases and J dropped 2; count of bases not matched to a gene: 7. To note about this clonotype: Its target is unknown.

MiXCR, run by TCRdb on the reads, gives a single entry per CDR3 protein. The sample has around 100,000 distinct CDR3 sequences, more than 30% seen once; the top ten hold around two fifths. The chain has TRBV12-3 or TRBV12-4 and TRBJ2-7; TRBD1 agrees at 8 bases. Sequenced here: CD8+ T cells from cultured PBMCs, sampled from culture after CMV antigen stimulation. This receptor was obtained from a human donor in good health (CMV status not recorded). Some clones in this sample may be carry-over from other donors' samples. CDR3 loop: CASSSATGEAYEQYF. In DNA form, the CDR3 reads TGTGCCAGCAGTTCCGCGACAGGGGAAGCCTACGAGCAGTACTTC.